This is a list of T cell receptor beta chains from one sample in a study of blood T cell repertoires in COVID-19. Clones were read by immunoSEQ multiplex PCR, and TCRdb kept only the in-frame ones, dropping some. The sample records a few hundred thousand clones, roughly 90% being singletons. Specimen: PBMCs or T cells enriched from blood (not recorded which). The receptors were sampled from a woman between 18 and 29 years old with acute COVID-19. The CDR3 runs from the conserved cysteine through the conserved F or W. The D gene is left open where the match is weak. Not every row has a clone size; where given, it reads once, few, many or a size class.

d_gene: TRBD2
abundance: .
v_gene: TRBV5-4
len: 16
j_gene: TRBJ2-3
CDR3aa: CASSLGASGGTDTQYF

d_gene: .
abundance: .
v_gene: TRBV19
len: 14
j_gene: TRBJ1-1
CDR3aa: CASSRDLPNTEAFF

d_gene: .
abundance: .
v_gene: TRBV7-9
len: 15
j_gene: TRBJ2-5
CDR3aa: CASSAGTGTQETQYF

d_gene: TRBD1
abundance: .
v_gene: TRBV2
len: 14
j_gene: TRBJ1-2
CDR3aa: CASSRQGMDYGYTF

d_gene: TRBD2
abundance: .
v_gene: TRBV15
len: 16
j_gene: TRBJ2-7
CDR3aa: CATSRSLAGLTNEQYF

d_gene: .
abundance: .
v_gene: TRBV19
len: 14
j_gene: TRBJ1-4
CDR3aa: CASSIEATGEKLFF

d_gene: .
abundance: once
v_gene: TRBV11-3
len: 13
j_gene: TRBJ1-1
CDR3aa: CASSFQGRTEAFF

d_gene: TRBD2
abundance: .
v_gene: TRBV11-2
len: 17
j_gene: TRBJ2-1
CDR3aa: CASSSRPGLAVNNEQFF

d_gene: .
abundance: .
v_gene: TRBV28
len: 14
j_gene: TRBJ1-5
CDR3aa: CASSPGQANQPQHF

d_gene: .
abundance: .
v_gene: TRBV20-1
len: 11
j_gene: TRBJ1-2
CDR3aa: CSARTGGGYTF

d_gene: TRBD2
abundance: once
v_gene: TRBV12-5
len: 13
j_gene: TRBJ2-7
CDR3aa: CASGEGGSHEQYF

d_gene: TRBD1
abundance: .
v_gene: TRBV5-1
len: 19
j_gene: TRBJ1-6
CDR3aa: CASSLEGDSPSSYNSPLHF

d_gene: .
abundance: .
v_gene: TRBV28
len: 12
j_gene: TRBJ1-2
CDR3aa: CASSLAGYGYTF

d_gene: .
abundance: .
v_gene: TRBV28
len: 11
j_gene: TRBJ2-1
CDR3aa: CATRGYNEQFF